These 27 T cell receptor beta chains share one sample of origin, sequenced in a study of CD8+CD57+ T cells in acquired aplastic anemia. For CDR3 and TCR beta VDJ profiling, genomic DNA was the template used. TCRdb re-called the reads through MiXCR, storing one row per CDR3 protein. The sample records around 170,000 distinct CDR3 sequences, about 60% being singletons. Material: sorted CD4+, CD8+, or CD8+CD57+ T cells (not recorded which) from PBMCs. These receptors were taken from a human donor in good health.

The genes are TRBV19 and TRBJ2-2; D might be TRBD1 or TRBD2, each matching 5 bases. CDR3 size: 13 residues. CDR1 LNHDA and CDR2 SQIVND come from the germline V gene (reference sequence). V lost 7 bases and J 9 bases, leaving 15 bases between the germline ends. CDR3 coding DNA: TGTGCCAGTATGGAGTTTGAGGGGAGGGAGCTGTTTTTT. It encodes CASMEFEGRELFF.

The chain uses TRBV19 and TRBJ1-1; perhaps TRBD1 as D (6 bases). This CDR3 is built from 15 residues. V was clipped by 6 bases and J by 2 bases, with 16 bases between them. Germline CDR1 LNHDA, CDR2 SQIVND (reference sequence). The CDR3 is CASRIMTGVNTEAFF. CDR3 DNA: TGTGCCAGTAGGATAATGACAGGAGTAAACACTGAAGCTTTCTTT.

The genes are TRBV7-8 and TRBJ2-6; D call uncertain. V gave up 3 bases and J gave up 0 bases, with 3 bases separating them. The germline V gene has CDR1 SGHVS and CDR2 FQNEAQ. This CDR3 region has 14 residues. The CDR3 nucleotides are TGTGCCAGCAGCTTTCACTCTGGGGCCAACGTCCTGACTTTC. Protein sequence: CASSFHSGANVLTF.

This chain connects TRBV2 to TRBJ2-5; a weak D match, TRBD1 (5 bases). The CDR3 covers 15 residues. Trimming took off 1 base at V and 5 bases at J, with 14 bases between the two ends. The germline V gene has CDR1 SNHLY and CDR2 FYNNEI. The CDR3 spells CASSEVQAGWETQYF. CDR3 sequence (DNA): TGTGCCAGCAGTGAAGTCCAGGCAGGGTGGGAGACCCAGTACTTC.

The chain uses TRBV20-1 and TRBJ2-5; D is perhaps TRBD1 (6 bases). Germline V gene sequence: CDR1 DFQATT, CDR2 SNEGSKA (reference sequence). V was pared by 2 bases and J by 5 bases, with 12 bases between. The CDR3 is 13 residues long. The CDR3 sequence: CSARYRARETQYF. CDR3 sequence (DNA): TGCAGTGCTAGATACAGGGCCCGGGAGACCCAGTACTTC.

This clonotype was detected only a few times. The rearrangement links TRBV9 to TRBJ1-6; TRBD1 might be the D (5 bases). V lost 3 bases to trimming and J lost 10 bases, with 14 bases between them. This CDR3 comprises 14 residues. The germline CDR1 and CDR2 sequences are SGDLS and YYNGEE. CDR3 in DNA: TGTGCCAGCAGCGCCGGCGGTGGGGCCTCACCCCTCCACTTT. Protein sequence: CASSAGGGASPLHF.

CDR3 sequence (DNA): TGTGCCAGCATGAAGGGATTGAACACTGAAGCTTTCTTT. Translation gives CASMKGLNTEAFF. The chain recombines TRBV2 with TRBJ1-1; no clear D. V was pared by 7 bases and J by 0 bases, with 9 bases between. The CDR3 length is 13 residues. Germline assignment: CDR1 SNHLY and CDR2 FYNNEI.

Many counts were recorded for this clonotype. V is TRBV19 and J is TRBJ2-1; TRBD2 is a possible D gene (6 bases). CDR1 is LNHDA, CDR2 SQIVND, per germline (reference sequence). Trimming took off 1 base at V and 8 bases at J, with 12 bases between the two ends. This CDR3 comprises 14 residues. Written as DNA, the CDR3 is TGTGCCAGTAGTATAGGTAGCGGACCGGATGAGCAGTTCTTC. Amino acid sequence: CASSIGSGPDEQFF.

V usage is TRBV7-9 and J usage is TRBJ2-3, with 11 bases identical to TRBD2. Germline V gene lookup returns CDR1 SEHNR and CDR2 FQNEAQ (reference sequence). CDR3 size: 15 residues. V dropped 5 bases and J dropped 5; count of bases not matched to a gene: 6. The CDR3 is CASSPSGGYGDTQYF. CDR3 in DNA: TGTGCCAGCAGCCCTAGCGGGGGGTATGGAGATACGCAGTATTTT.

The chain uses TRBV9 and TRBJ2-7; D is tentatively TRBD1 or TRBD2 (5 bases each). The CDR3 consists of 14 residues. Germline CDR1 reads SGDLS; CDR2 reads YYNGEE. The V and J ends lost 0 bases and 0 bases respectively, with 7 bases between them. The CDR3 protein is CASSVAGRSYEQYF. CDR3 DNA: TGTGCCAGCAGCGTAGCGGGACGCTCCTACGAGCAGTACTTC.

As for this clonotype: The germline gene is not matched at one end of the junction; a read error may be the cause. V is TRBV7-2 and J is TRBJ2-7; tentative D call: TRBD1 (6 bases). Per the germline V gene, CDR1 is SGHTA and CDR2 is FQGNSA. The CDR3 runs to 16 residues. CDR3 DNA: TGTGACAGCAGCCTTCGTATCGGCAGGGGCCTCAACGAGCAGTACTTC. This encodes CDSSLRIGRGLNEQYF.

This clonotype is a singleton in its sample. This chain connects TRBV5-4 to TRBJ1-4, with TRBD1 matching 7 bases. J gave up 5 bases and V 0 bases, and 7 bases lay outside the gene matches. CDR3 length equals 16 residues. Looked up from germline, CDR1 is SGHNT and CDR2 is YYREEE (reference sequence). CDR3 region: CASSLVHRGQNEKLFF. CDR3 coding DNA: TGTGCCAGCAGCTTGGTCCACAGGGGTCAGAATGAAAAACTGTTTTTT.

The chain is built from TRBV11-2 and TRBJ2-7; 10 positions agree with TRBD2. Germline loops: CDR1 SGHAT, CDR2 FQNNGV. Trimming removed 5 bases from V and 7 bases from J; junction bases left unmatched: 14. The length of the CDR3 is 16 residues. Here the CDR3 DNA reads TGTGCCAGCAGCCATGCCCTAGCGGGAGCGGGCAATGAGCAGTACTTC. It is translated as CASSHALAGAGNEQYF.

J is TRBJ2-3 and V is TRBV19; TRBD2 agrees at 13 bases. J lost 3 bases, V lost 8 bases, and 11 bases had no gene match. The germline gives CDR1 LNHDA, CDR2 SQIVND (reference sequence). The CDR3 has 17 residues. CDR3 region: CASGSGLAGVRTDTQYF. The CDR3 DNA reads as TGTGCCAGTGGAAGCGGACTAGCGGGAGTTCGGACAGATACGCAGTATTTT.

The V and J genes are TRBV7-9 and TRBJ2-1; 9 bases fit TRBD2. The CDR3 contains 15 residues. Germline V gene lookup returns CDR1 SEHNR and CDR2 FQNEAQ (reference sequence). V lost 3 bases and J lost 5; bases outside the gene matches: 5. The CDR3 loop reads CASSLGTSLNNEQFF. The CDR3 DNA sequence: TGTGCCAGCAGCTTGGGGACTAGCCTTAACAATGAGCAGTTCTTC. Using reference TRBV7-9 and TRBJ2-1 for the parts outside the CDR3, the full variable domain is DTGVSQNPRHKITKRGQNVTFRCDPISEHNRLYWYRQTLGQGPEFLTYFQNEAQLEKSRLLSDRFSAERPKGSFSTLEIQRTEQGDSAMYLCASSLGTSLNNEQFFGPGTRLTVL.

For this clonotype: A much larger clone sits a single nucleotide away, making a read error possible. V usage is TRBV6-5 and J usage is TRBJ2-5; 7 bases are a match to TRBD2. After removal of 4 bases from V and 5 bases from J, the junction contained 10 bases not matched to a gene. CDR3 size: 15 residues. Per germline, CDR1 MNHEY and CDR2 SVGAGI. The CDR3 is CASSLTGTNRETQYF. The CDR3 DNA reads TGTGCCAGCAGTTTAACCGGGACTAATCGGGAGACCCAGTACTTC.

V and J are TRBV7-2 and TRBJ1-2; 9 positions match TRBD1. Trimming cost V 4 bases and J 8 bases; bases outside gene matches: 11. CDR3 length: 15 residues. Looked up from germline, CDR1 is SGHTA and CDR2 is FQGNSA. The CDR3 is CASSWKPGQGDGYTF. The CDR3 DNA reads TGTGCCAGCAGCTGGAAACCGGGACAGGGTGACGGCTACACCTTC.

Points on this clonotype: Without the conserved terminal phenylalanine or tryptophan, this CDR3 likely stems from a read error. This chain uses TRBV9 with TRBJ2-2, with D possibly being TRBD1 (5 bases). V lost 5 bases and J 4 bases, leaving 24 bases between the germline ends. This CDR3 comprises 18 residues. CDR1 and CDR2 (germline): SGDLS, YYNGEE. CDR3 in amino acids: CASSTHDSYITGTGELFL. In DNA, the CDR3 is TGTGCCAGCAGTACCCACGACAGCTATATAACGGGCACCGGGGAGCTGTTTTTG.

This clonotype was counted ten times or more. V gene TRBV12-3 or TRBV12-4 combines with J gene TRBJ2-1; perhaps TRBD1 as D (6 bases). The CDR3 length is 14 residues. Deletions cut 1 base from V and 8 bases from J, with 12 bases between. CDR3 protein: CASSLEAGVYEQFF. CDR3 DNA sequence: TGTGCCAGCAGTTTAGAGGCAGGGGTTTATGAGCAGTTCTTC.

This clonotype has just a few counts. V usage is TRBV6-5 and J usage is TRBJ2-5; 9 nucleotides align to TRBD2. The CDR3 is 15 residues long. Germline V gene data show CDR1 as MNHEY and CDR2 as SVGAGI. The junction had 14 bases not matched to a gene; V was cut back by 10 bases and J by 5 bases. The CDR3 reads CATELTSGSPETQYF. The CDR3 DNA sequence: TGTGCCACCGAGCTGACTAGCGGCAGCCCCGAGACCCAGTACTTC.

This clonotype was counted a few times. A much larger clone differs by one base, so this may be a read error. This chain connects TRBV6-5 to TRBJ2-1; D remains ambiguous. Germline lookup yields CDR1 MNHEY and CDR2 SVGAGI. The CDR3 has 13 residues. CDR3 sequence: CASSLRSYDEQFF. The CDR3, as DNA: TGTGCCAGCAGTCTGAGATCCTACGATGAGCAGTTCTTC.

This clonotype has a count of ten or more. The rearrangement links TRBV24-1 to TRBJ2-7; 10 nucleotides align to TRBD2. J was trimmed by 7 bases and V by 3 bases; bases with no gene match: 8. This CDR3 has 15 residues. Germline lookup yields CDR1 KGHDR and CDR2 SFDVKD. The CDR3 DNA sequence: TGTGCCACCAGTGATAGAGCGGGAGGGCCGCGGGAGCAGTACTTC. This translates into CATSDRAGGPREQYF.

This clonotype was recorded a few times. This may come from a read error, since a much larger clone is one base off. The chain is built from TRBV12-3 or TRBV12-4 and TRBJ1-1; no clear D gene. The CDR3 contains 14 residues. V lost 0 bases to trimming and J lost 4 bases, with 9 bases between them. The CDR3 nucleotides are TGTGCCAGCAGTTTAGCGTTATCGAGCACTGAAGCTTTCTTT. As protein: CASSLALSSTEAFF.

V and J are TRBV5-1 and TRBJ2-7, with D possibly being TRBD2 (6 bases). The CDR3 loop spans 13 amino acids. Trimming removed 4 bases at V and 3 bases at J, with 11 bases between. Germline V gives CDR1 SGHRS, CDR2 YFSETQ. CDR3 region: CASSTPEGYEQYF. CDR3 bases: TGCGCCAGCAGCACCCCGGAGGGCTACGAGCAGTACTTC.

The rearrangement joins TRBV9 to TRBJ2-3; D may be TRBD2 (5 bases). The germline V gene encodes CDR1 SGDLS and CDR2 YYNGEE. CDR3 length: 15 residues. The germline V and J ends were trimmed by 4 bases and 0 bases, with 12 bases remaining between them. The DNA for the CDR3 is TGTGCCAGCAGCTCAAGCGGAGATAGCACAGATACGCAGTATTTT. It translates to CASSSSGDSTDTQYF.

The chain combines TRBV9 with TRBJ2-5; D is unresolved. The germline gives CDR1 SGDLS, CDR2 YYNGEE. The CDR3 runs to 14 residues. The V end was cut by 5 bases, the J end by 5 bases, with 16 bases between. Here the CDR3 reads CASSYGSSRETQYF. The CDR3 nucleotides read TGTGCCAGCAGTTACGGCTCCTCTAGGGAGACCCAGTACTTC.

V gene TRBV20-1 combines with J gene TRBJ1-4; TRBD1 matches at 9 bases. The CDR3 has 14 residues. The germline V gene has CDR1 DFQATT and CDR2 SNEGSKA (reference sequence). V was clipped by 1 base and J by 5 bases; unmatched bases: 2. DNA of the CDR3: TGCAGTGCTAGAGTAGGGACAGGGAATGAAAAACTGTTTTTT. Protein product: CSARVGTGNEKLFF.